The 26 T cell receptor beta chains presented below share a single source sample, sequenced in a study of blood T cell repertoires in COVID-19. Assay used: immunoSEQ multiplex PCR; TCRdb lists only in-frame clones, some missing. The table shows 200,000 or so clones, with more than 75% occurring only once. Sequenced input: peripheral blood. These receptors all stem from a man between 40 and 49 years old with active or convalescent COVID-19.

This chain joins TRBV19 and TRBJ1-4, with D perhaps matching TRBD1 (6 bases). CDR1 and CDR2 (germline): LNHDA, SQIVND (reference sequence). This CDR3 is built from 17 residues. Trimming took 3 bases from V and 2 from J, leaving 16 bases between them. The CDR3 DNA follows: TGTGCCAGTAGTATTGGCCCCATCAGGGGCACTAATGAAAAACTGTTTTTT. Residues: CASSIGPIRGTNEKLFF.

V is TRBV11-2 and J is TRBJ2-1; TRBD2 agrees at 7 bases. The J segment lost 5 bases and the V segment lost 6 bases, leaving 22 bases of the junction unmatched. In germline, CDR1 is SGHAT, CDR2 FQNNGV. The CDR3 loop spans 19 amino acids. CDR3 loop: CASRLPVGAGAGLDNEQFF. As DNA, the CDR3 is TGTGCCAGCAGACTCCCGGTGGGTGCGGGAGCGGGGTTGGACAATGAGCAGTTCTTC.

The chain couples TRBV21-1 to TRBJ1-1; the table assigns TRBD1, which was not confirmed against the DNA. TRBV21-1 is marked as a pseudogene. This CDR3 is built from 13 residues. CDR3 in amino acids: CASGRQGEDEAFF. In DNA, the CDR3 is TGTGCCAGCGGAAGACAGGGTGAGGATGAAGCTTTCTTT.

This chain joins TRBV12-5 and TRBJ2-3, with 11 bases lining up with TRBD1. V was clipped by 5 bases and J by 7 bases; unmatched bases: 5. The length of the CDR3 is 14 residues. CDR1 and CDR2 (germline): LGHNT, FRNRAP. In nucleotides, the CDR3 is TGTGCTAGTGGTCCGGGACAGGGGGTAAATACGCAGTATTTT. This encodes CASGPGQGVNTQYF.

V usage is TRBV5-1 and J usage is TRBJ2-7, with 7 nucleotides matching TRBD1. Germline values: CDR1 SGHRS, CDR2 YFSETQ. The CDR3 has 13 residues. J was trimmed by 5 bases and V by 4 bases; bases with no gene match: 6. The CDR3 here is CASSQGTDNEQYF. The CDR3 DNA reads as TGCGCCAGCAGCCAAGGGACAGACAACGAGCAGTACTTC.

This clone was counted a single time. The genes are TRBV7-3 and TRBJ1-1; D is possibly TRBD1 (6 bases). Germline V CDR1 and CDR2: SGHTA, FQGTGA. The CDR3 sequence is 12 residues long. Trimming removed 4 bases from V and 4 bases from J, with 7 bases in between. The CDR3 here is CASSSQGTEAFF. The DNA for the CDR3 is TGTGCCAGCAGCTCACAGGGCACTGAAGCTTTCTTT.

V usage is TRBV28 and J usage is TRBJ1-3; no clear D. Between the trimmed V and J ends, which lost 1 base and 0 bases, there was a span of 13 bases. Germline CDR1 is MDHEN and CDR2 is SYDVKM. The CDR3 is made up of 17 amino acids. The CDR3 reads CASSLYAQVSSGNTIYF. CDR3 DNA: TGTGCCAGCAGTTTATATGCTCAGGTTTCCTCTGGAAACACCATATATTTT.

This clone was counted a single time. This chain connects TRBV27 to TRBJ1-3; 7 bases fit TRBD1. In germline, CDR1 is MNHEY, CDR2 SMNVEV (reference sequence). CDR3 length: 15 amino acids. The V gene end was trimmed by 5 bases and the J gene end by 0 bases; junction bases not matched to a gene: 4. The CDR3 reads CASSATGASGNTIYF. DNA of the CDR3: TGTGCCAGCAGTGCCACAGGGGCCTCTGGAAACACCATATATTTT.

This chain links TRBV28 with TRBJ1-1; TRBD1 matches at 9 bases. Germline assignment: CDR1 MDHEN and CDR2 SYDVKM. The CDR3 totals 20 residues. Trimming removed 11 bases from V and 6 bases from J; junction bases left unmatched: 31. Here the CDR3 reads CAVADRDYRWTGEGMAEAFF. In nucleotides, the CDR3 is TGTGCCGTAGCCGATAGGGATTATCGTTGGACAGGGGAGGGGATGGCTGAAGCTTTCTTT.

This chain links TRBV9 with TRBJ1-3; TRBD1 matches at 9 bases. Trimming took 3 bases from V and 3 from J; bases not matched to a gene: 1. The CDR3 is 14 amino acids. Looked up from germline, CDR1 is SGDLS and CDR2 is YYNGEE. In DNA, the CDR3 is TGTGCCAGCAGCGGGACAGGGGATGGAAACACCATATATTTT. Residues: CASSGTGDGNTIYF.

The chain is built from TRBV7-9 and TRBJ1-2; 9 bases line up with TRBD1. The V segment lost 8 bases and the J segment 4 bases; nucleotides outside the gene matches: 8. The CDR3 spans 14 residues. CDR1 is SEHNR and CDR2 is FQNEAQ in the germline V gene (reference sequence). The chain's CDR3 is CASHGVDRGYGYTF. CDR3 DNA sequence: TGTGCCAGCCACGGAGTGGACAGGGGCTATGGCTACACCTTC.

This clone was seen once. The chain carries TRBV6-5 and TRBJ1-5; D remains ambiguous. Per germline, CDR1 MNHEY and CDR2 SVGAGI. The CDR3 runs 13 residues. With 6 bases removed from V and 3 bases from J, the gap between germline ends came to 9 bases. CDR3 loop: CASRASNNQPQHF. The CDR3 DNA reads as TGTGCCAGCAGAGCATCAAACAATCAGCCCCAGCATTTT.

V usage is TRBV27 and J usage is TRBJ2-5; 10 bases are shared with TRBD2. V was pared by 5 bases and J by 1 base, with 4 bases of the junction left unmatched. Germline-derived CDR1 and CDR2 are MNHEY and SMNVEV (reference sequence). This CDR3 is built from 15 residues. The CDR3 region has the DNA TGTGCCAGCAGTGGACTAGCGGTGGCCCAAGAGACCCAGTACTTC. Amino acids: CASSGLAVAQETQYF.

The rearrangement links TRBV28 to TRBJ2-2; the match to TRBD2 covers 10 bases. CDR3 length: 18 residues. V was pared by 6 bases and J by 0 bases, with 10 bases of the junction left unmatched. Germline V CDR1 and CDR2: MDHEN, SYDVKM. The CDR3 DNA reads TGTGCCAGCAGCAAACAAGGCGGACTAGCGGCGAACACCGGGGAGCTGTTTTTT. Protein sequence: CASSKQGGLAANTGELFF. The variable domain in full, completed from reference TRBV28 and TRBJ2-2, reads DVKVTQSSRYLVKRTGEKVFLECVQDMDHENMFWYRQDPGLGLRLIYFSYDVKMKEKGDIPEGYSVSREKKERFSLILESASTNQTSMYLCASSKQGGLAANTGELFFGEGSRLTVL.

The V call is TRBV10-3, the J call TRBJ2-7; 10 bases align to TRBD2. Germline lookup yields CDR1 ENHRY and CDR2 SYGVKD. CDR3 length: 14 residues. Trimming cost V 3 bases and J 2 bases; bases outside gene matches: 1. The CDR3 nucleotides read TGTGCCATCAGTGAAGGACTAGCGGCCTACGAGCAGTACTTC. Protein sequence: CAISEGLAAYEQYF.

The chain has TRBV4-1 and TRBJ2-7, with a tentative D call TRBD2 (5 bases). The CDR3 is made up of 15 amino acids. Trimming removed 3 bases from V and 0 bases from J, with 12 bases in between. Germline assignment: CDR1 MGHRA and CDR2 YSYEKL. The CDR3 DNA follows: TGCGCCAGCAGCCACGGTAGCGCGAGCTCCTACGAGCAGTACTTC. This gives the protein CASSHGSASSYEQYF.

This rearrangement joins TRBV27 to TRBJ1-1, with 7 bases that match TRBD1. The CDR3 totals 13 residues. Germline V lookup: CDR1 MNHEY, CDR2 SMNVEV (reference sequence). The J segment lost 8 bases and the V segment lost 6 bases, leaving 9 bases of the junction unmatched. CDR3 nucleotides: TGTGCCAGCAGCTGGGACAGCGGCCAGGAAGCTTTCTTT. This sequence encodes CASSWDSGQEAFF.

This clone was seen more than once but under ten times. The rearrangement uses TRBV11-2 and TRBJ1-2, with D hard to call. Germline-derived CDR1 and CDR2 are SGHAT and FQNNGV. This CDR3 spans 16 amino acids. The V gene lost 5 bases and the J gene lost 4 bases, with 20 bases spanning the gap. CDR3 DNA sequence: TGTGCCAGCAGCCCCGAGGGCGGCAGAACCGTCTATGGCTACACCTTC. Protein sequence: CASSPEGGRTVYGYTF.

This chain connects TRBV5-4 to TRBJ2-5, with 11 bases matching TRBD2. CDR3 length equals 15 residues. Per the germline V gene, CDR1 is SGHNT and CDR2 is YYREEE (reference sequence). The J segment lost 3 bases and the V segment lost 6 bases, leaving 7 bases of the junction unmatched. The CDR3 region has the DNA TGTGCCAGCAAGCCTAGTAGCGGGGGGGAAGAGACCCAGTACTTC. It translates to CASKPSSGGEETQYF.

This chain joins TRBV19 and TRBJ2-7, with 11 bases lining up with TRBD1. The CDR3 totals 15 residues. Germline V CDR1 and CDR2: LNHDA, SQIVND (reference sequence). Trimming cost V 3 bases and J 5 bases; bases outside gene matches: 6. The CDR3 here is CASSIGTGGFNEQYF. CDR3 in DNA: TGTGCCAGTAGTATTGGGACAGGGGGATTCAACGAGCAGTACTTC.

This clone has a single count. The J gene is TRBJ1-1, the V gene TRBV19; TRBD1 might be the D (5 bases). The CDR3 totals 13 residues. Looked up from germline, CDR1 is LNHDA and CDR2 is SQIVND (reference sequence). Trimming stripped 5 bases from V and 4 bases from J, with 11 bases between. CDR3 nucleotide sequence: TGTGCCAGTAGTGTATTAGGGGTCACTGAAGCTTTCTTT. Its protein is CASSVLGVTEAFF.

The chain carries TRBV9 and TRBJ2-7; 11 positions match TRBD1. The CDR3 is 16 amino acids. The germline V gene encodes CDR1 SGDLS and CDR2 YYNGEE. The V and J ends lost 0 bases and 7 bases, in that order; junction bases with no gene match: 9. In DNA form, the CDR3 reads TGTGCCAGCAGCGTAGAGCGGGACAGGGGGGAAAAGGAGCAGTACTTC. This sequence encodes CASSVERDRGEKEQYF.

The chain employs TRBV19 and TRBJ2-1; D call uncertain. The CDR3 has 13 amino acids. The germline V and J ends were trimmed by 6 bases and 5 bases, with 11 bases remaining between them. In germline, CDR1 is LNHDA, CDR2 SQIVND (reference sequence). The CDR3 spells CASRPTQNNEQFF. The CDR3 coding sequence is TGTGCCAGTAGGCCAACGCAGAACAATGAGCAGTTCTTC.

The chain couples TRBV5-1 to TRBJ2-1; tentatively, D is TRBD2 (5 bases). With 1 base removed from V and 6 bases from J, the gap between germline ends came to 11 bases. CDR1 and CDR2 (germline): SGHRS, YFSETQ. The length of the CDR3 is 14 residues. In nucleotides, the CDR3 is TGCGCCAGCAGCTTGATGAGTGGAGGCAATGAGCAGTTCTTC. It codes for CASSLMSGGNEQFF.

The chain uses TRBV27 and TRBJ2-2; the D is unclear. V was trimmed by 2 bases and J by 9 bases, leaving 19 bases between them. CDR3 length equals 16 residues. Germline V gives CDR1 MNHEY, CDR2 SMNVEV (reference sequence). CDR3 region: CASSLRFGYRARELFF. The CDR3 coding sequence is TGTGCCAGCAGTTTAAGGTTCGGGTACCGAGCGCGGGAGCTGTTTTTT.

This sequence joins TRBV7-3 and TRBJ1-2, with D possibly TRBD1 on 5 matching bases. CDR3 length: 16 residues. V was shortened by 5 bases and J by 0 bases, with 16 bases between the two germline ends. CDR1 and CDR2 (germline): SGHTA, FQGTGA. The CDR3 loop reads CASSPSPGTSNYGYTF. The CDR3 DNA reads as TGTGCCAGCAGCCCATCGCCAGGGACTTCTAACTATGGCTACACCTTC.